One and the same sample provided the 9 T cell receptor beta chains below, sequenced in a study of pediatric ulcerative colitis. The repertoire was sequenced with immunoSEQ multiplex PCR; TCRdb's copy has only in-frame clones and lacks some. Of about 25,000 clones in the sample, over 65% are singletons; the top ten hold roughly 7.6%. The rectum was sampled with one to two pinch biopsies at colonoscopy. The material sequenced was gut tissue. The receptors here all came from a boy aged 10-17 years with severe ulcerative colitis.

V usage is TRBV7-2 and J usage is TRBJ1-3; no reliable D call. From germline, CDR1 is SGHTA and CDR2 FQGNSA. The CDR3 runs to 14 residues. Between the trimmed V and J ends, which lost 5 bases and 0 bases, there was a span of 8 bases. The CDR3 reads CASSVQFSGNTIYF. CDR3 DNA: TGTGCCAGCAGCGTACAGTTCTCTGGAAACACCATATATTTT.

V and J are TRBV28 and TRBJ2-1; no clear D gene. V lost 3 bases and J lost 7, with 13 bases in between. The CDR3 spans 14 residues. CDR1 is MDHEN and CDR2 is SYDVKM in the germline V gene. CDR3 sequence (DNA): TGTGCCAGCAGTTTCCTACCAAAAGGGAATGAGCAGTTCTTC. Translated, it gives CASSFLPKGNEQFF.

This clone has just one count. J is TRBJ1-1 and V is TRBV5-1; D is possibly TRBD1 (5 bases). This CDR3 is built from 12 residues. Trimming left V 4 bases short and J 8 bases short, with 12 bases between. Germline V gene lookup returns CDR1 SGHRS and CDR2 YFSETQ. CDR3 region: CASSPTAGEAFF. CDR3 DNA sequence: TGCGCCAGCAGCCCGACAGCGGGGGAAGCTTTCTTT.

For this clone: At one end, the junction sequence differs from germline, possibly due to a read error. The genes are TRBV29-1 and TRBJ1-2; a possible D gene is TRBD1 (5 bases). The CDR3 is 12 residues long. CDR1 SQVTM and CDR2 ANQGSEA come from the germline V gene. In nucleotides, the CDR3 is TGCAGCGTGGAAGACAGTAACTATGGCTACACCTTC. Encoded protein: CSVEDSNYGYTF.

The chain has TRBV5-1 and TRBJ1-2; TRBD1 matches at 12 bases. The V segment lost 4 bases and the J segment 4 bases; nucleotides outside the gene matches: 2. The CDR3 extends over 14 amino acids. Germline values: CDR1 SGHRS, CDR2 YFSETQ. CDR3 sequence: CASSPGQGAYGYTF. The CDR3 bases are TGCGCCAGCAGCCCGGGACAGGGGGCCTATGGCTACACCTTC.

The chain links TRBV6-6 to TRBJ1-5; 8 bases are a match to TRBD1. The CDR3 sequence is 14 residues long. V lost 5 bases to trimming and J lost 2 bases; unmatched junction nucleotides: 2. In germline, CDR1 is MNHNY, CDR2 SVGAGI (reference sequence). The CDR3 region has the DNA TGTGCCAGCAGTCAGGACAGGGGCAATCAGCCCCAGCATTTT. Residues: CASSQDRGNQPQHF.

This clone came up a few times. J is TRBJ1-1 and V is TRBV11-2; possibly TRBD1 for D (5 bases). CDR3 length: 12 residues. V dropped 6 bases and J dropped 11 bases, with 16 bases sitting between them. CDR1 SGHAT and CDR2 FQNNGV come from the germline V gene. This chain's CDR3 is CASSLVGRVAFF. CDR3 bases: TGTGCCAGCAGTCTAGTGGGCAGGGTCGCTTTCTTT.

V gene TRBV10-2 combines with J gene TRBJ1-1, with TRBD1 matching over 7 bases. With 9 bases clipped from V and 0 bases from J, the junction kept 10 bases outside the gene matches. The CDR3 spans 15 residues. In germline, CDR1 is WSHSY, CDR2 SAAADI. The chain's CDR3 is CASGKPTGLNTEAFF. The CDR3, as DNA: TGCGCCAGTGGAAAACCGACAGGGCTGAACACTGAAGCTTTCTTT.

The CDR3 DNA follows: TGCGCCAGCAGCACCGGACTAGCGGGATCAGATACGCAGTATTTT. It specifies CASSTGLAGSDTQYF. The chain recombines TRBV5-1 with TRBJ2-3; 12 bases agree with TRBD2. Per the germline V gene, CDR1 is SGHRS and CDR2 is YFSETQ. The length of the CDR3 is 15 residues. V lost 4 bases, J lost 4 bases, and 4 bases stayed unmatched.